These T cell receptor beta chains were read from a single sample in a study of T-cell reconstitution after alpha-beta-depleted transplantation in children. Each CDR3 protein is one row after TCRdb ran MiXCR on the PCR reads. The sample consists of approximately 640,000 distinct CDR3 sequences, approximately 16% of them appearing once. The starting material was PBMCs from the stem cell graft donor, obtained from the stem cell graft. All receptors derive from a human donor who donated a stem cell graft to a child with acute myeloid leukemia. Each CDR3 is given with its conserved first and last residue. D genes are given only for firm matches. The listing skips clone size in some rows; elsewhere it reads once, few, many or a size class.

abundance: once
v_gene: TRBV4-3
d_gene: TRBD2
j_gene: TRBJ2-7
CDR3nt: TGCGCCAGCAGCCAAGCGGGGGGACCCTACGAGCAGTACTTC
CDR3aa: CASSQAGGPYEQYF

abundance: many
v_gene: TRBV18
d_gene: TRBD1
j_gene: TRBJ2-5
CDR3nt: TGTGCCAGCTCACAACCGGGACAGGGGAAGGAGACCCAGTACTTC
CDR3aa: CASSQPGQGKETQYF

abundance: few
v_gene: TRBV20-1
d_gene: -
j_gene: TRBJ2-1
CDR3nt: TGCAGTGCTCCCACTAGGGGGAGCTCCTACAATGAGCAGTTCTTC
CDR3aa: CSAPTRGSSYNEQFF

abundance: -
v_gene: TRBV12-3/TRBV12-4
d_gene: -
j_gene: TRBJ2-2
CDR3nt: TGTGCCAGCAGTTTAGGTCGGAGGAACACCGGGGAGCTGTTTTTT
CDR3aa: CASSLGRRNTGELFF

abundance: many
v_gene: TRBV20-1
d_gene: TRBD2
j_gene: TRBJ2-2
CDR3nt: TGCAGTGCTGAGCGGGGACTCCCGGTGACCGGGGAGCTGTTTTTT
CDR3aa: CSAERGLPVTGELFF

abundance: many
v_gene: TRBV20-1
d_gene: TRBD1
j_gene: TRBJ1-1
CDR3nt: TGCAGTGCTAGAGGAGCACAGGGGACCACTGAAGCTTTCTTT
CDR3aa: CSARGAQGTTEAFF

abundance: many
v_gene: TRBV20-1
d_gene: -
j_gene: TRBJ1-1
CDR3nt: TGCAGTGCTAGAGGGGGACGGTTGAACACTGAAGCTTTCTTT
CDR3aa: CSARGGRLNTEAFF

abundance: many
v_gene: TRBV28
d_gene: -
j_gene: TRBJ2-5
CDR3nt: TGTGCCAGCAGCCCAGGAGGACAGTCCCAAGAGACCCAGTACTTC
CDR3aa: CASSPGGQSQETQYF

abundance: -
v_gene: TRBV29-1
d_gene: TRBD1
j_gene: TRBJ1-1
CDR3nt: TGCAGCGTCAGCAAGACAGGGCCAAACACTGAAGCTTTCTTT
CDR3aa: CSVSKTGPNTEAFF

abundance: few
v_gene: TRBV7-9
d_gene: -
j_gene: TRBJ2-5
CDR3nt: TGTGCCAGCAGCGGTCTGCCGCAGGGGGGAGAGACCCAGTACTTC
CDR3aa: CASSGLPQGGETQYF

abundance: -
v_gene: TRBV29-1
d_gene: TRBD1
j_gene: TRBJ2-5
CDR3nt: TGCAGCGTTGGACAGGGGCGGTGGGAGACCCAGTACTTC
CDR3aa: CSVGQGRWETQYF

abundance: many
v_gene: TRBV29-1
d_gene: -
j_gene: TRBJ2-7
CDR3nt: TGCAGCGTCATACAGGGAGGGTCCTACGAGCAGTACTTC
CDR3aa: CSVIQGGSYEQYF

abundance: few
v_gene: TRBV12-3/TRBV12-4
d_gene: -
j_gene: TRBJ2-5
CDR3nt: TGTGCCAGCAACCCGGGTGGGATGAGAGAGACCCAGTACTTC
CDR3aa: CASNPGGMRETQYF

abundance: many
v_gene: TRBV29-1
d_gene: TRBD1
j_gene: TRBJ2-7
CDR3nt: TGCAGCGTTGATGGGACAGGTTCCTACGAGCAGTACTTC
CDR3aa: CSVDGTGSYEQYF

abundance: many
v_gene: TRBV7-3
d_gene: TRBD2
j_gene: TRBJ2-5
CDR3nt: TGTGCCAGCAGCTTAACCCCTAGCGGTGGCTCGGAGACCCAGTACTTC
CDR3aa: CASSLTPSGGSETQYF

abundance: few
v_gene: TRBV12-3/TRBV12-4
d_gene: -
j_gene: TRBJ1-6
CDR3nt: TGTGCCAGCACGTCGTTATGGCAGGAGAATTCACCCCTCCACTTT
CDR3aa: CASTSLWQENSPLHF

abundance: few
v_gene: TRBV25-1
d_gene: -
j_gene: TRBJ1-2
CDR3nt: TGTGCCAGCAGTGACGGTGGTCAGGGTTTGCGCTACACCTTC
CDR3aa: CASSDGGQGLRYTF

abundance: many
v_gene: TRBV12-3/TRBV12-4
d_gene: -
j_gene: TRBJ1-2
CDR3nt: TGTGCCACTCGACAGAACTATGGCTACACCTTC
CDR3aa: CATRQNYGYTF

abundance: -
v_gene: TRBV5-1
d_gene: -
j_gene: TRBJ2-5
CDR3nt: TGCGCCAGCAGCTTGGAGGGGGGGCTACCCGAGACCCAGTACTTC
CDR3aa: CASSLEGGLPETQYF

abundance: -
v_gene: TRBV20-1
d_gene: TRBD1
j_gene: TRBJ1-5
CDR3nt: TGCAGTGCTTTGACAGGGGGCGCGAATCAGCCCCAGCATTTT
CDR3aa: CSALTGGANQPQHF

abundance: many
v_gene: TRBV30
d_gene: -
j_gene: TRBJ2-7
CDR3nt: TGTGCCTGGAGTGGGACCTCTCACGAGCAGTACTTC
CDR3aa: CAWSGTSHEQYF

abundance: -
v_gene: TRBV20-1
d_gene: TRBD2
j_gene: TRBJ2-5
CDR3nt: TGCTGTGCTAGGGGGACTAGCGGGGCCCAAGAGACCCAGTACTTC
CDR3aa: CCARGTSGAQETQYF

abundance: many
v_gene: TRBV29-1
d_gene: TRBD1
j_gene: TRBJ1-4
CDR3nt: TGCAGCGTCGGGGCAGGGGGCAATGAAAAACTGTTTTTT
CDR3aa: CSVGAGGNEKLFF

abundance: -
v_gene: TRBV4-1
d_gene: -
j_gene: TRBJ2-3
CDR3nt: TGCGCCAGCAGCCAAGTACAGGGTGCAGATACGCAGTATTTT
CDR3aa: CASSQVQGADTQYF

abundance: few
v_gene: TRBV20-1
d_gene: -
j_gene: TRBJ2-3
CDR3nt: TGCAGTGCTATCCGGACTCCCACAGATACGCAGTATTTT
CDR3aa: CSAIRTPTDTQYF

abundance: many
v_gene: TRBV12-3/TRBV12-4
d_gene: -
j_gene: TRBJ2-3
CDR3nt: TGTGCCAGCAGTCCCAATAGAGATACGCAGTATTTT
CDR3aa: CASSPNRDTQYF

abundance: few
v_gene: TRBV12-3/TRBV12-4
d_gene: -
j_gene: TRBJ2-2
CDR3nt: TGTGCCAGCAGTTCCATCCCCCCCGGGGAGCTGTTTTTT
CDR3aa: CASSSIPPGELFF

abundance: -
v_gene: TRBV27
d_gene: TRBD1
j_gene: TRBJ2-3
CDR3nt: TGTGCCAGTGGGGGGACAGGGGTCACAGATACGCAGTATTTT
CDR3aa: CASGGTGVTDTQYF

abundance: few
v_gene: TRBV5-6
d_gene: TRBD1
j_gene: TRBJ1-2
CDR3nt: TGTGCCAGCAGCTTTGACAGGGGTCGCATCCAGACATATGGCTACACCTTC
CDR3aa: CASSFDRGRIQTYGYTF

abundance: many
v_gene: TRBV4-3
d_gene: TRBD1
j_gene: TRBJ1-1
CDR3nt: TGCGCCAGCAGCCAACGACAGGGACACCCCGGGGGCACTGAAGCTTTCTTT
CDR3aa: CASSQRQGHPGGTEAFF

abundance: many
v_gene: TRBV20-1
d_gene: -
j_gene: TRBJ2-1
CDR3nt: TGCAGTGCTAGACCTCCCACAAACCCATACAATGAGCAGTTCTTC
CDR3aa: CSARPPTNPYNEQFF

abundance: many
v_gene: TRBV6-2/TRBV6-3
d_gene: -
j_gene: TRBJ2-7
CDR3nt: TGTGCCAGCAGTTACACAAAGTCCGGGACCGCGTCCTACGAGCAGTACTTC
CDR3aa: CASSYTKSGTASYEQYF

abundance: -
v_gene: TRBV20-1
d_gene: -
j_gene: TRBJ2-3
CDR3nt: TGCAGTGCTCCCCCGATAGAAAACACAGATACGCAGTATTTT
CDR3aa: CSAPPIENTDTQYF

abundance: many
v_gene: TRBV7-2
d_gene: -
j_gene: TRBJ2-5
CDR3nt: TGTGCCAGCAGTCCGAAAGAGACCCAGTACTTC
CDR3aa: CASSPKETQYF

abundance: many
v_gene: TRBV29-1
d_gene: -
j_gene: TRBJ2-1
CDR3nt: TGCAGCGTTGAAGGGTCCCCTTACAATGAGCAGTTCTTC
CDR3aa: CSVEGSPYNEQFF

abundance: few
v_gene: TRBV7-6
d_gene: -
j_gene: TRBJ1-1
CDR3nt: TGTGCCAGCAGCTTACCTGGGAGGCTCACTGAAGCTTTCTTT
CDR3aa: CASSLPGRLTEAFF

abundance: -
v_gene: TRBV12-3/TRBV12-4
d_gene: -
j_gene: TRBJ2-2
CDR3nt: TGTGCCAGCTGGGTTGGAGAAGTGACCGGGGAGCTGTTTTTT
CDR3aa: CASWVGEVTGELFF

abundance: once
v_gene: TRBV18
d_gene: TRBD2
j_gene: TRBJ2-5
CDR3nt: TGTGCCAGCTCACAGACTAGCTCCGGGGAGACCCAGTACTTC
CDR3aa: CASSQTSSGETQYF

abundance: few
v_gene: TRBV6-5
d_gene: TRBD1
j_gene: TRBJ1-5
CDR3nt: TGTGCCAGCAGTCCTACAGGGGATAGCAATCAGCCCCAGCATTTT
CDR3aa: CASSPTGDSNQPQHF

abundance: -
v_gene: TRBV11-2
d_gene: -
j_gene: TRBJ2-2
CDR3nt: TGTGCCAGCAGCCCTCGACCGGGACACACGAACACCGGGGAGCTGTTTTTT
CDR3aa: CASSPRPGHTNTGELFF

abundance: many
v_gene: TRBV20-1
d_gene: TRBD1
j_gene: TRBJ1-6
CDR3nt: TGCAGTGCTGACAGGGGAAGCTCCTATAATTCACCCCTCCACTTT
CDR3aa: CSADRGSSYNSPLHF

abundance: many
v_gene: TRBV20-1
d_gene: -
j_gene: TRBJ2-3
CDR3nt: TGCAGTGCTAGTCACGGACAATCAGATACGCAGTATTTT
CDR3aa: CSASHGQSDTQYF

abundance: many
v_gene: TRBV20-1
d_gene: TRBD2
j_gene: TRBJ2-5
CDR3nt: TGCAGTGCTAGCGGGCTAGCGGAGGGTCTTTATGAGACCCAGTACTTC
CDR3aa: CSASGLAEGLYETQYF

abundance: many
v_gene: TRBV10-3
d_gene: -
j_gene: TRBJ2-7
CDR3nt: TGTGCCATCAGTGTGGGGGCAGGAACCTACGAGCAGTACTTC
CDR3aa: CAISVGAGTYEQYF

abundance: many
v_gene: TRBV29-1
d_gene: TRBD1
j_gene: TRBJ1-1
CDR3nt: TGCAGCGTTGAGGGACAGTACATGAACACTGAAGCTTTCTTT
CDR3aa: CSVEGQYMNTEAFF

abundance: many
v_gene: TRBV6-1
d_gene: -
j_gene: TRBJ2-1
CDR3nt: TGTGCCAGCAGAATGGACTCGGTCGGCTATGAGCAGTTCTTC
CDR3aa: CASRMDSVGYEQFF

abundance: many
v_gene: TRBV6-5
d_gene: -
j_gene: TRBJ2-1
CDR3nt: TGTGCCAGCAGTTACTCACCAGTGAGCTCCTACAATGAGCAGTTCTTC
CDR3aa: CASSYSPVSSYNEQFF

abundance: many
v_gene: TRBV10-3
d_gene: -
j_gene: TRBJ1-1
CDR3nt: TGTGCCATCAAGTCGAGTTCCATGAACACTGAAGCTTTCTTT
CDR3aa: CAIKSSSMNTEAFF

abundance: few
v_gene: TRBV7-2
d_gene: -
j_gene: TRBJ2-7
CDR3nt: TGTGCCAGCAGCTTAGAGTTCCCAAGAAGGGTCTACGAGCAGTACTTC
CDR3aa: CASSLEFPRRVYEQYF

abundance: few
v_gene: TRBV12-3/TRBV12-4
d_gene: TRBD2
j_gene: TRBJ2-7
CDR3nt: TGTGCCAGCACTCCTAGCGGGGGCCCCAGCCTCGAGCAGTACTTC
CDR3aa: CASTPSGGPSLEQYF

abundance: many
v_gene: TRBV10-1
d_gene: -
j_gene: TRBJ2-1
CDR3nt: TGCGCCAGCAGTGAGACTAGATTGGGCGAGCAGTTCTTC
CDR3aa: CASSETRLGEQFF

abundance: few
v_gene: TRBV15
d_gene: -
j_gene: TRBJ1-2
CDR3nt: TGTGCCACCAGCAGAAGCCAGGGGAGATATGGCTACACCTTC
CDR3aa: CATSRSQGRYGYTF

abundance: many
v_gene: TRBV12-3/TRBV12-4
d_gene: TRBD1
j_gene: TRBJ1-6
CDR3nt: TGTGCCAGCAGTTATACAGGGGGCCATCCCCACTTT
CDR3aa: CASSYTGGHPHF

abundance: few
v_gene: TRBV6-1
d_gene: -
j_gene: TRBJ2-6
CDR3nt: TGTGCCAGCAGGCAACAGGGATCTGGGGCCAACGTCCTGACTTTC
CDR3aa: CASRQQGSGANVLTF

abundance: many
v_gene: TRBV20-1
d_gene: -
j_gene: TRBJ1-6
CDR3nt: TGCAGTGCTAGTAGAAGTCGTCCACTTAATAATTCACCCCTCCACTTT
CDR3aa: CSASRSRPLNNSPLHF